What follows describes a single TCR beta chain. The antigen is not known. These data originate in a study of T-cell memory formation after mild COVID-19. Across the whole study: TCR clusters were largely donor specific. General study points: Contracting CD8+ clones were enriched in EMRA, CD4+ mainly in CM and EM. Clones that contracted from day 15 to 85 were balanced CD4/CD8, while later expanders leaned CD4+. Some SARS-CoV-2-responding clones were already detected in memory before infection.

TCRdb re-derived calls from the 5' RACE reads in MiXCR, one entry per CDR3 protein. The top ten clones hold 3% to 4.5% of a sample with around 180,000 distinct CDR3 sequences, less than 20% of them seen once. Per the germline V gene, CDR1 is LNHDA and CDR2 is SQIVND (reference sequence). The CDR3 is made up of 14 amino acids. Trimming took 5 bases from V and 4 from J, leaving 14 bases between them. The clonotype originates from a man aged 18 to 29 who had mild COVID-19 (a few samples of this study predate the infection). Cell type and time point are not known. The chain links TRBV19 to TRBJ1-1; no firm D call. Sequenced material: PBMCs or a T cell subset sorted from them (not recorded which). The CDR3 nucleotides are TGTGCCAGTAGTGACCAGCCTCTTGTCACTGAAGCTTTCTTT. It specifies CASSDQPLVTEAFF.